This T cell receptor beta chain appears in the sequencing data of a study of cytomegalovirus exposure and HLA in healthy donors. The V gene lost 5 bases and the J gene lost 7 bases, with 15 bases spanning the gap. This CDR3 is 13 amino acids long. Germline V gene sequence: CDR1 SGHKS, CDR2 YYEKEE (reference sequence). It was with 60 Vbeta and 13 Jbeta primers that the PCR ran. The repertoire was sequenced with immunoSEQ multiplex PCR; TCRdb's copy has only in-frame clones and lacks some. The data show 150,000 to 170,000 clones, roughly 74% seen once. The sequence came from a man younger than 30 in good health and CMV-seronegative. Material: PBMCs. V is TRBV5-5 and J is TRBJ2-5, with D possibly matching TRBD1 (6 bases). CDR3 DNA sequence: TGTGCCAGCAGTTCACAGGGTCCCGGGACCCAGTACTTC. Its protein is CASSSQGPGTQYF.